These T cell receptor beta chains were read from a single sample in a study of blood T cell repertoires in COVID-19. TCRdb keeps only in-frame clones here, not all; method: immunoSEQ multiplex PCR. The repertoire holds under 400,000 clones, with about 91% as singletons. The specimen sequenced was peripheral blood. The receptors stem from a woman in her twenties or thirties with COVID-19, enrolled during active disease. CDR3s include the opening cysteine and the closing phenylalanine or tryptophan. The D gene is left open where the match is weak. Rows may omit the clone size; those that give it use once, few, many or a size class.

d_gene: TRBD1; j_gene: TRBJ1-5; v_gene: TRBV2; abundance: .; CDR3aa: CASRRQGIGQPQHF; CDR3nt: TGTGCCAGCAGACGACAGGGGATCGGTCAGCCCCAGCATTTT
d_gene: .; j_gene: TRBJ1-3; v_gene: TRBV14; abundance: .; CDR3aa: CASRTSPVGGGDTIYF; CDR3nt: TGTGCCAGCAGAACAAGCCCTGTGGGAGGGGGGGACACCATATATTTT
d_gene: TRBD1; j_gene: TRBJ1-2; v_gene: TRBV6-5; abundance: .; CDR3aa: CASSYSLWTGHGYTF; CDR3nt: TGTGCCAGCAGTTACTCGCTTTGGACAGGTCATGGCTACACCTTC
d_gene: .; j_gene: TRBJ2-2; v_gene: TRBV27; abundance: .; CDR3aa: CASSFTGPSFWAGELFF; CDR3nt: TGTGCCAGCAGTTTTACAGGGCCCTCGTTTTGGGCCGGGGAGCTGTTTTTT
d_gene: .; j_gene: TRBJ1-3; v_gene: TRBV4-1; abundance: .; CDR3aa: CASSRQERSGNTIYF; CDR3nt: TGCGCCAGCAGTAGACAGGAGCGCTCTGGAAACACCATATATTTT
d_gene: TRBD1; j_gene: TRBJ1-4; v_gene: TRBV7-2; abundance: .; CDR3aa: CASSLSLGQITNEKLFF; CDR3nt: TGTGCCAGCAGCCTAAGCCTGGGACAGATAACTAATGAAAAACTGTTTTTT
d_gene: TRBD2; j_gene: TRBJ2-3; v_gene: TRBV5-1; abundance: .; CDR3aa: CASSKSGESTQYF; CDR3nt: TGCGCCAGCAGCAAAAGCGGGGAAAGTACGCAGTATTTT
d_gene: .; j_gene: TRBJ1-6; v_gene: TRBV4-3; abundance: .; CDR3aa: CASSQDLTGNNSPLHF; CDR3nt: TGCGCCAGCAGCCAAGATCTAACAGGGAATAATTCACCCCTCCACTTT
d_gene: .; j_gene: TRBJ1-2; v_gene: TRBV3-1/TRBV3-2; abundance: .; CDR3aa: CASSQLRSGTRSNYGYTF; CDR3nt: TGTGCCAGCAGCCAACTGAGGTCGGGAACCCGTTCAAACTATGGCTACACCTTC
d_gene: TRBD1; j_gene: TRBJ2-2; v_gene: TRBV19; abundance: .; CDR3aa: CASSIGDRVSGELFF; CDR3nt: TGTGCCAGTAGTATAGGGGACAGGGTCTCCGGGGAGCTGTTTTTT
d_gene: TRBD1; j_gene: TRBJ1-2; v_gene: TRBV28; abundance: .; CDR3aa: CASKHRGRGFGYGYTF; CDR3nt: TGTGCCAGCAAGCACAGGGGGCGGGGGTTCGGATATGGCTACACCTTC
d_gene: .; j_gene: TRBJ1-3; v_gene: TRBV30; abundance: .; CDR3aa: CAWTGSGNTIYF; CDR3nt: TGTGCCTGGACAGGATCTGGAAACACCATATATTTT
d_gene: TRBD1; j_gene: TRBJ1-2; v_gene: TRBV6-5; abundance: .; CDR3aa: CASSLQGSYGYTF; CDR3nt: TGTGCCAGCAGTCTACAGGGGAGCTATGGCTACACCTTC
d_gene: .; j_gene: TRBJ1-5; v_gene: TRBV19; abundance: .; CDR3aa: CASSIGPQGRNQPQHF; CDR3nt: TGTGCCAGTAGTATAGGACCTCAGGGCCGCAATCAGCCCCAGCATTTT
d_gene: .; j_gene: TRBJ1-5; v_gene: TRBV5-5; abundance: .; CDR3aa: CASSLGPRTNSNQPQHF; CDR3nt: TGTGCCAGCAGCTTGGGGCCACGAACGAATAGCAATCAGCCCCAGCATTTT
d_gene: TRBD1; j_gene: TRBJ1-3; v_gene: TRBV30; abundance: .; CDR3aa: CAYSTGGISGNTIYF; CDR3nt: TGTGCCTACTCGACAGGGGGCATATCTGGAAACACCATATATTTT
d_gene: .; j_gene: TRBJ1-2; v_gene: TRBV3-1/TRBV3-2; abundance: few; CDR3aa: CAADTWGRGYTF; CDR3nt: TGTGCCGCAGACACTTGGGGCCGTGGCTACACCTTC
d_gene: TRBD1; j_gene: TRBJ1-4; v_gene: TRBV7-9; abundance: .; CDR3aa: CASSQTGNEKLFF; CDR3nt: TGTGCCAGCAGTCAGACAGGGAATGAAAAACTGTTTTTT
d_gene: TRBD2; j_gene: TRBJ2-5; v_gene: TRBV9; abundance: .; CDR3aa: CASSVVPPGAGGPQETQYF; CDR3nt: TGTGCCAGCAGCGTAGTTCCCCCGGGCGCGGGGGGGCCCCAAGAGACCCAGTACTTC
d_gene: TRBD2; j_gene: TRBJ2-3; v_gene: TRBV5-1; abundance: .; CDR3aa: CASSLRGGSDTQYF; CDR3nt: TGCGCCAGCAGCTTAAGGGGAGGGTCAGATACGCAGTATTTT
d_gene: .; j_gene: TRBJ2-7; v_gene: TRBV7-2; abundance: .; CDR3aa: CASSKNSGLTGEQYF; CDR3nt: TGTGCCAGCAGCAAAAACTCAGGACTTACGGGTGAGCAGTACTTC
d_gene: .; j_gene: TRBJ2-1; v_gene: TRBV2; abundance: once; CDR3aa: CASSEYRADEQFF; CDR3nt: TGTGCCAGCAGTGAGTACAGGGCGGATGAGCAGTTCTTC